The entry below describes one T cell receptor (beta chain). What it binds is unknown. These data are taken from a study of shared clonotypes between healthy human individuals. The table came from immunoSEQ multiplex PCR; TCRdb's copy has only in-frame clones and leaves some out. The table lists about 2.3 million clones, just under 95% of them singletons, with 0.37% in the top ten. Findings of the study overall: The study generally estimated greater richness for naive than memory subsets. Sampling included only blood; tissue repertoires likely differ.

V dropped 3 bases and J dropped 7; count of bases not matched to a gene: 13. The CDR3 contains 16 residues. Germline V gene sequence: CDR1 MGHDK, CDR2 SYGVNS. The TCR originated in a man between 18 and 29 years old in good health. Some clones in this sample may be carry-over from other donors' samples. The chain uses TRBV25-1 and TRBJ1-2; 8 bases are a match to TRBD1. The sample consisted of naive CD4+ T cells from PBMCs. Subset meaning: CD45RA+ positively selected. The CDR3 coding sequence is TGTGCCAGCAGTGACCCGGGACAGGACTTCTTGGGTGGCTACACCTTC. Its translation: CASSDPGQDFLGGYTF.